These T cell receptor beta chains were read from a single sample in a study of cytomegalovirus exposure and HLA in healthy donors. Sequencing used immunoSEQ multiplex PCR; TCRdb keeps in-frame clones, though not all of them. Of about 120,000 clones in the sample, 80% to 90% were seen once. The material sequenced was PBMCs. The receptors come from a woman aged 40 to 50 in good health and CMV-seropositive. The CDR3 runs from the conserved cysteine through the conserved F or W. D genes are given only for firm matches. Some rows mark clone size as missing; the rest say once, few, many or name a class of expanded clone.

.	TRBV19	TRBJ1-5	.	CASNIEGLSGNQPQHF	TGTGCCAGTAATATAGAGGGTCTGAGCGGGAATCAGCCCCAGCATTTT
.	TRBV30	TRBJ2-7	.	CAWSLGLAAPEQYF	TGTGCCTGGAGTCTAGGTCTGGCCGCCCCCGAGCAGTACTTC
.	TRBV7-8	TRBJ1-4	.	CASSLDYQGDEKLFF	TGTGCCAGCAGCTTAGATTACCAGGGTGATGAAAAACTGTTTTTT
few	TRBV7-9	TRBJ1-4	.	CASSLISVPNEKLFF	TGTGCCAGCAGCTTAATTTCGGTCCCGAATGAAAAACTGTTTTTT
.	TRBV7-2	TRBJ2-3	.	CASRIPGLGTDTQYF	TGTGCCAGCAGAATACCCGGGTTAGGTACAGATACGCAGTATTTT
once	TRBV2	TRBJ1-1	TRBD1	CASKTGGSNTEAFF	TGTGCCAGCAAGACAGGGGGCTCGAACACTGAAGCTTTCTTT
.	TRBV6-6	TRBJ2-1	.	CASNTWGDNEQFF	TGTGCCAGCAACACCTGGGGGGACAATGAGCAGTTCTTC
.	TRBV10-2	TRBJ2-7	.	CASSPFGGGFSYEQYF	TGCGCCAGCAGTCCCTTCGGGGGAGGCTTCTCCTACGAGCAGTACTTC
.	TRBV4-1	TRBJ2-7	.	CASTTKDSGSSSYEQYF	TGCGCCAGCACCACAAAAGATTCAGGTTCCAGCTCCTACGAGCAGTACTTC
once	TRBV10-1	TRBJ2-7	TRBD1	CASSESSWDSVYEQYF	TGCGCCAGCAGTGAGTCGAGCTGGGACAGCGTCTACGAGCAGTACTTC
few	TRBV6-1	TRBJ1-4	TRBD1	CASSPGQGNEKLFF	TGTGCCAGCTCCCCGGGACAGGGGAATGAAAAACTGTTTTTT
.	TRBV11-2	TRBJ1-2	.	CASSLPGRGGGYTF	TGTGCCAGCAGCTTACCGGGGCGGGGAGGTGGCTACACCTTC
.	TRBV21-1	TRBJ2-4	.	CASESSGTPGLAEAKNIQYF	TGTGCCAGCGAGTCCTCCGGGACACCCGGACTAGCGGAAGCCAAAAACATTCAGTACTTC
.	TRBV28	TRBJ2-7	.	CASSLSIYEQYF	TGTGCCAGCAGTTTATCTATCTACGAGCAGTACTTC
.	TRBV20-1	TRBJ2-3	.	CSATSADTQYF	TGCAGTGCTACTTCGGCAGATACGCAGTATTTT
once	TRBV28	TRBJ2-1	TRBD1	CASSLSGGFWPKQFF	TGTGCCAGCAGTTTATCAGGGGGATTTTGGCCTAAGCAGTTCTTC
.	TRBV5-5	TRBJ2-2	.	CASRRGLGTGELFF	TGTGCCAGCAGGCGGGGGCTGGGGACCGGGGAGCTGTTTTTT
.	TRBV5-1	TRBJ2-5	.	CASSLGTGRGVIGETQYF	TGCGCCAGCAGTCTCGGGACAGGGCGGGGGGTGATCGGCGAGACCCAGTACTTC
.	TRBV7-8	TRBJ2-1	TRBD2	CASSLVLAGGGNEQFF	TGTGCCAGCAGCCTTGTGCTAGCGGGAGGAGGGAATGAGCAGTTCTTC
.	TRBV30	TRBJ1-2	.	CAWSVGGGARGYTF	TGTGCCTGGAGTGTTGGGGGGGGCGCACGGGGCTACACCTTC
.	TRBV5-1	TRBJ2-1	TRBD2	CASSLGTSDNEQFF	TGCGCCAGCAGCTTGGGGACTAGCGACAATGAGCAGTTCTTC
.	TRBV4-1	TRBJ1-5	.	CASSQMEGPGPQHF	TGCGCCAGCAGCCAAATGGAGGGGCCAGGGCCCCAGCATTTT
.	TRBV27	TRBJ2-7	TRBD1	CATRDRANYEQYF	TGTGCCACCCGGGACAGGGCGAACTACGAGCAGTACTTC
.	TRBV9	TRBJ2-1	TRBD2	CASSVSGGSSYNEQFF	TGTGCCAGCAGCGTATCGGGAGGGAGCTCCTACAATGAGCAGTTCTTC
.	TRBV14	TRBJ2-1	TRBD2	CASSLWTSGDNEQFF	TGTGCCAGCAGCCTATGGACTAGCGGGGATAATGAGCAGTTCTTC
.	TRBV5-1	TRBJ2-2	TRBD2	CASSLPAGNTGELFF	TGCGCCAGCAGCTTGCCAGCGGGAAACACCGGGGAGCTGTTTTTT
.	TRBV6-4	TRBJ2-6	.	CASSYEHSGANVLTF	TGTGCCAGCAGTTACGAGCACTCTGGGGCCAACGTCCTGACTTTC
.	TRBV11-2	TRBJ1-2	TRBD1	CASSPRGRGYYGYTF	TGTGCCAGCAGCCCCAGGGGGCGCGGATACTATGGCTACACCTTC
once	TRBV15	TRBJ1-2	.	CATSRLPNYGYTF	TGTGCCACCAGCAGACTACCTAACTATGGCTACACCTTC
.	TRBV4-3	TRBJ2-2	.	CASSRGQNTGELFF	TGCGCCAGCAGCCGGGGACAGAACACCGGGGAGCTGTTTTTT
.	TRBV18	TRBJ2-5	TRBD1	CASSRDSQETQYF	TGTGCCAGCTCAAGGGACAGCCAAGAGACCCAGTACTTC
once	TRBV9	TRBJ2-1	TRBD2	CASSVVVGGEQFF	TGTGCCAGCAGCGTAGTCGTGGGAGGGGAGCAGTTCTTC
.	TRBV7-9	TRBJ1-2	TRBD1	CASSFPQRQGNYGYTF	TGTGCCAGCAGCTTCCCTCAGCGACAGGGGAACTATGGCTACACCTTC
.	TRBV19	TRBJ2-2	.	CASSVNWNTGELFF	TGTGCCAGTAGTGTCAACTGGAACACCGGGGAGCTGTTTTTT
once	TRBV5-8	TRBJ1-4	TRBD1	CASSYGDRVAEKLFF	TGTGCCAGCAGCTACGGGGACAGGGTGGCTGAAAAACTGTTTTTT
few	TRBV5-4	TRBJ2-1	.	CASSSTTPDEQFF	TGTGCCAGCAGCTCCACTACACCGGATGAGCAGTTCTTC
.	TRBV30	TRBJ2-7	.	CAWSPGDGIYEQYF	TGTGCCTGGAGTCCGGGAGACGGGATCTACGAGCAGTACTTC
.	TRBV15	TRBJ2-7	TRBD2	CATSSRVAGGYEQYF	TGTGCCACCAGCTCAAGGGTAGCGGGAGGCTACGAGCAGTACTTC
.	TRBV9	TRBJ1-6	.	CASSAGGNLGLTPLHF	TGTGCCAGCAGCGCGGGAGGAAACCTTGGCCTTACGCCCCTCCACTTT
.	TRBV5-1	TRBJ2-7	.	CASSPPSRVAGTSYEQYF	TGCGCCAGCAGCCCGCCCAGTCGAGTGGCGGGTACCTCCTACGAGCAGTACTTC
once	TRBV5-1	TRBJ1-1	TRBD1	CASSTTGQGARNTEAFF	TGCGCCAGCAGCACGACGGGCCAGGGGGCGCGGAACACTGAAGCTTTCTTT
.	TRBV7-8	TRBJ2-1	.	CASSFLGHGGRDEQFF	TGTGCCAGCAGCTTTCTGGGACATGGGGGCCGTGATGAGCAGTTCTTC
.	TRBV28	TRBJ2-7	.	CASNSETPYEQYF	TGTGCCAGCAACTCAGAGACTCCCTACGAGCAGTACTTC
.	TRBV6-6	TRBJ1-2	.	CASTINRARGYGYTF	TGTGCCAGCACTATAAACCGGGCCCGGGGCTATGGCTACACCTTC
.	TRBV4-1	TRBJ2-5	TRBD2	CASSQVAGAETQYF	TGCGCCAGCAGCCAAGTAGCGGGAGCCGAGACCCAGTACTTC
.	TRBV7-8	TRBJ2-3	.	CASSLNRGSDTQYF	TGTGCCAGCAGCTTAAATAGAGGCTCAGATACGCAGTATTTT
once	TRBV6-5	TRBJ2-2	.	CASSYSWGGPGELFF	TGTGCCAGCAGTTACTCGTGGGGGGGCCCCGGGGAGCTGTTTTTT
.	TRBV10-2	TRBJ2-1	TRBD2	CASRGLAGGPVGYNEQFF	TGCGCCAGTCGGGGACTAGCGGGAGGGCCAGTAGGCTACAATGAGCAGTTCTTC
.	TRBV29-1	TRBJ2-1	.	CSVRREGKQFF	TGCAGCGTTCGGCGGGAAGGTAAGCAGTTCTTC
.	TRBV30	TRBJ1-5	TRBD1	CAWSAGGGQPQHF	TGTGCCTGGAGTGCAGGGGGAGGTCAGCCCCAGCATTTT
few	TRBV11-3	TRBJ1-1	.	CASSLREGNTEAFF	TGTGCCAGCAGCTTACGGGAGGGGAACACTGAAGCTTTCTTT
.	TRBV4-1	TRBJ1-1	.	CASSPGYGMNTEAFF	TGCGCCAGCAGCCCAGGGTATGGAATGAACACTGAAGCTTTCTTT
.	TRBV4-2	TRBJ2-7	TRBD2	CASSQDVAGVSEQYF	TGTGCCAGCAGCCAAGACGTAGCGGGAGTTTCCGAGCAGTACTTC
.	TRBV5-4	TRBJ2-5	TRBD1	CASSLDYQGAQYF	TGTGCCAGCAGCTTGGACTACCAGGGGGCCCAGTACTTC